The source of this T cell receptor beta chain is a study of blood T cell repertoires in COVID-19. The overall study: Acute-phase and convalescent COVID-19 samples originated in the United States, Italy and Spain. PBMCs, B-cell-depleted T cells, or T cells were the source of the cDNA or gDNA that made up the material.

The CDR3 loop spans 16 amino acids. V lost 3 bases, J lost 2 bases, and 9 bases stayed unmatched. The germline CDR1 and CDR2 sequences are SGHRS and YFSETQ. Authors' analysis steps: The assay estimated nucleated cells by amplifying reference gene primers. The table came from immunoSEQ multiplex PCR; TCRdb's copy has only in-frame clones and leaves some out. V and J calls plus clone size are reproduced from that table; the DNA served to infer D and trimming. This sample has a few hundred thousand clones, with around 85% found just once. The TCR originated in a man of 80 years or more with acute or convalescent COVID-19. V is TRBV5-1 and J is TRBJ2-7, with 9 bases lining up with TRBD2. The sample comprised peripheral blood. The CDR3 nucleotides are TGCGCCAGCAGCTCGCGTACTAGCGGGTGGCCCTACGAGCAGTACTTC. This sequence encodes CASSSRTSGWPYEQYF. Supplemented by reference TRBV5-1 and TRBJ2-7, the full variable domain reads KAGVTQTPRYLIKTRGQQVTLSCSPISGHRSVSWYQQTPGQGLQFLFEYFSETQRNKGNFPGRFSGRQFSNSRSEMNVSTLELGDSALYLCASSSRTSGWPYEQYFGPGTRLTVT.